Listed below are T cell receptor beta chains from one sample, sequenced in a study of beta chain features in type 1 diabetes. Profiled with immunoSEQ multiplex PCR; TCRdb holds only in-frame clones, not every one. The sample lists around 450,000 clones, about 10% seen once, with roughly 0.046% in the top ten. Sequenced material: naive CD4+ T cells from blood. All receptors come from a young woman in good health. Each CDR3 is given with its conserved first and last residue. A D gene is named only where the DNA matches it firmly. The size field is filled for only some rows; it gives once, few, many or a size class.

d_call: TRBD1; j_call: TRBJ1-1; v_call: TRBV29-1; clone_size: few; cdr3_aa: CSVPDTGETEAFF; cdr3_nt: TGCAGCGTCCCTGATACAGGGGAAACTGAAGCTTTCTTT
d_call: .; j_call: TRBJ1-5; v_call: TRBV7-2; clone_size: few; cdr3_aa: CASSLGYRATGNQPQHF; cdr3_nt: TGTGCCAGCAGCTTAGGCTACAGGGCGACGGGGAATCAGCCCCAGCATTTT
d_call: TRBD2; j_call: TRBJ2-5; v_call: TRBV27; clone_size: .; cdr3_aa: CASSPSGGQETQYF; cdr3_nt: TGTGCCAGCAGTCCGAGCGGGGGACAAGAGACCCAGTACTTC
d_call: TRBD1; j_call: TRBJ1-5; v_call: TRBV4-3; clone_size: .; cdr3_aa: CASSQETGGDQPQHF; cdr3_nt: TGCGCCAGCAGCCAGGAGACAGGGGGTGATCAGCCCCAGCATTTT
d_call: .; j_call: TRBJ1-2; v_call: TRBV28; clone_size: .; cdr3_aa: CASSDSNYTF; cdr3_nt: TGTGCCAGCAGCGACTCCAACTACACCTTC
d_call: .; j_call: TRBJ1-2; v_call: TRBV5-1; clone_size: few; cdr3_aa: CASSLWREAFYGYTF; cdr3_nt: TGCGCCAGCAGCTTGTGGAGGGAAGCTTTCTATGGCTACACCTTC
d_call: TRBD1; j_call: TRBJ1-2; v_call: TRBV9; clone_size: .; cdr3_aa: CASSRTGTGDYGYTF; cdr3_nt: TGTGCCAGCAGCAGAACCGGGACAGGGGACTATGGCTACACCTTC
d_call: .; j_call: TRBJ2-1; v_call: TRBV18; clone_size: few; cdr3_aa: CASSPQGYNEQFF; cdr3_nt: TGTGCCAGCTCACCACAGGGATACAATGAGCAGTTCTTC
d_call: .; j_call: TRBJ2-1; v_call: TRBV7-9; clone_size: few; cdr3_aa: CASSPALLF; cdr3_nt: TGTGCCAGCAGCCCCGCTTTGCTCTTC
d_call: TRBD1; j_call: TRBJ1-2; v_call: TRBV5-1; clone_size: .; cdr3_aa: CASSNRGGYGYTF; cdr3_nt: TGCGCCAGCAGCAACAGGGGAGGCTATGGCTACACCTTC
d_call: .; j_call: TRBJ2-5; v_call: TRBV14; clone_size: .; cdr3_aa: CASSQFGGPSGETQYF; cdr3_nt: TGTGCCAGCAGCCAATTCGGGGGTCCCTCGGGGGAGACCCAGTACTTC
d_call: .; j_call: TRBJ1-5; v_call: TRBV29-1; clone_size: .; cdr3_aa: CSVESPDQPQHF; cdr3_nt: TGCAGCGTTGAATCCCCAGACCAGCCCCAGCATTTT
d_call: TRBD1; j_call: TRBJ2-7; v_call: TRBV7-8; clone_size: few; cdr3_aa: CASSSDRMRGGPGQYF; cdr3_nt: TGTGCCAGCAGCTCGGACAGGATGCGTGGGGGTCCCGGGCAGTACTTC
d_call: .; j_call: TRBJ2-1; v_call: TRBV2; clone_size: few; cdr3_aa: CASRPLRLEQFF; cdr3_nt: TGTGCCAGCAGACCCCTACGGTTGGAGCAGTTCTTC